Sequencing of this T cell receptor beta chain was carried out in a study of cytomegalovirus exposure and HLA in healthy donors. Findings and limits, study-wide: A later analysis, which compared TCR beta chains of equal frequency, found the HLA-associated ones more clonally expanded. Several of the most significant clusters appeared linked to common viral pathogens, based on a later analysis.

60 Vbeta and 13 Jbeta primers were used in PCR. The data were produced by immunoSEQ multiplex PCR, yet TCRdb's version contains in-frame clones alone and is incomplete. The table includes about 170,000 clones, about four fifths detected once. The V gene lost 5 bases and the J gene lost 1 base, with 23 bases spanning the gap. Germline CDR1 is SEHNR and CDR2 is FQNEAQ (reference sequence). This CDR3 spans 18 amino acids. For this clone: What it binds is unknown.

This TCR derives from a woman between 18 and 29 years old in good health and CMV-seropositive. The chain has TRBV7-9 and TRBJ1-1; TRBD1 might be the D (6 bases). Sequenced material: PBMCs. The CDR3 region is CASSHHRADRLANTEAFF. CDR3 nucleotides: TGTGCCAGCAGCCACCACAGGGCCGACAGGTTGGCGAACACTGAAGCTTTCTTT.